This T cell receptor (beta chain) was identified during a study of beta chain features in type 1 diabetes. Comments on this clone: Antigen unknown.

Study results and limitations: Any role of HLA type in TCRB rearrangement remained unresolved here. Amplification by PCR could prefer shorter templates, with the same effect in patients and controls. For Type 1 diabetes patients, all four CD4+ subsets carried TCRB CDR3s that were moderately but significantly shorter.

What was sequenced were expressed TCRB transcripts, since all of the isolated RNA had been reverse transcribed. The average output of naive, central memory and regulatory T cell samples was millions of reads. Measured with immunoSEQ multiplex PCR; TCRdb has only the in-frame clones, and not every one. The sample consists of some 22,000 clones, roughly three quarters of them appearing once. Trimming cost V 0 bases and J 4 bases; bases outside gene matches: 3. Germline V gene lookup returns CDR1 SGHNT and CDR2 YYREEE (reference sequence). The CDR3 runs 16 residues. The sample consisted of Tregs from blood. The TCR sequence derives from a woman aged 40 to 49 in good health. The rearrangement joins TRBV5-4 to TRBJ2-3; 12 nucleotides agree with TRBD2. CDR3 region: CASSLGTSGASDTQYF. CDR3 nucleotide sequence: TGTGCCAGCAGCTTGGGGACTAGCGGGGCCTCAGATACGCAGTATTTT.